This T cell receptor (beta chain) was profiled in a study of CD8+CD57+ T cells in acquired aplastic anemia. Study-level information: Sorted CD4+ and CD8+ cells gave an average of roughly 3 ug of DNA. Overall study findings and caveats: With respect to CD8+ Simpson's diversity, patients and controls did not differ significantly.

Genomic DNA provided the template from which TCR beta VDJ and CDR3 profiles were obtained. TCRdb re-analysed the reads in MiXCR, keeping a single row per CDR3 protein. The sample contains hundreds of thousands of distinct CDR3 sequences, roughly half of which appear only once. Patients chosen for sequencing had CD8+CD57+ cells that had expanded, as shown by flow cytometry. Turning to this clonotype: Its matching antigen is unknown.

The source of this sequence is a human donor with aplastic anemia. Sequenced material: sorted CD4+, CD8+, or CD8+CD57+ T cells (not recorded which) from PBMCs.

As DNA, the CDR3 is TGCGCCAGCAGTCGCGCATCCTACGAGCAGTACTTC. Translating it yields CASSRASYEQYF. The chain employs TRBV10-2 and TRBJ2-7; D gene ambiguous. Germline lookup yields CDR1 WSHSY and CDR2 SAAADI. The CDR3 spans 12 residues. V lost 5 bases and J lost 1, with 6 bases in between.